The clone carrying this T cell receptor (beta chain) showed up just a few times. Its target is not known. These data come from a study of early T cells in non-severe SARS-CoV-2 infection. Across the study: Sequencing input comprised bulk RNA from unsorted whole blood; chain pairing was not available. Study-level findings and limits: Clonotype matching in VDJdb favored anti-spike CD8 responses and did not capture private and CD4 specificities.

Unique molecular identifiers tagged individual cDNA molecules. TCRdb re-analysed the 5' RACE reads in MiXCR, keeping a single row per CDR3 protein. Of about 55,000 distinct CDR3 sequences in the sample, about 15% were seen once. Between the trimmed V and J ends, which lost 5 bases and 2 bases, there was a span of 15 bases. The CDR3 totals 15 residues. Germline V gene lookup returns CDR1 SNHLY and CDR2 FYNNEI. This chain uses TRBV2 with TRBJ2-5; D is tentatively TRBD1 or TRBD2 (6 bases each). The receptor comes from an adult who was a healthcare worker with PCR-confirmed SARS-CoV-2 infection or an uninfected control (not recorded which). The material was whole blood, obtained at baseline. The CDR3 DNA is TGTGCCAGCAGTCCGACTAGAGGGGGACAAGAGACCCAGTACTTC. This encodes CASSPTRGGQETQYF.